Included here is one T cell receptor (beta chain) sequence, with context. The record originates from a study of T cell changes during pregnancy in multiple sclerosis. CDR3 size: 14 residues. Trimming stripped 3 bases from V and 4 bases from J, with 13 bases between. Germline CDR1 is SGDLS and CDR2 is YYNGEE. Sequencing used immunoSEQ multiplex PCR; TCRdb keeps in-frame clones, though not all of them. Found here are around 110,000 clones, 91% of them singletons; the top ten hold 1.6%. This chain links TRBV9 with TRBJ1-2; D is unresolved. The sequencing here drew on peripheral blood, taken before pregnancy. The sequence came from a female donor with multiple sclerosis, enrolled in a pregnancy study. CDR3 region: CASSARDKGYGYTF. CDR3 DNA: TGTGCCAGCAGCGCCCGGGATAAGGGCTATGGCTACACCTTC.